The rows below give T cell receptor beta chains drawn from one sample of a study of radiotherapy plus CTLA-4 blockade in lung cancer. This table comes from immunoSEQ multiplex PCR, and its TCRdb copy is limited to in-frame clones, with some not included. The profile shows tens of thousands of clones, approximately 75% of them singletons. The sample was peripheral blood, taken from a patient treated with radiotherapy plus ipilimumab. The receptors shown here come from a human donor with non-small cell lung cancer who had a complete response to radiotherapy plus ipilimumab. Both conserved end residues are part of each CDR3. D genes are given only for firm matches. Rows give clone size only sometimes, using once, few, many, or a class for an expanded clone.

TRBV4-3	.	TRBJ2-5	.	CASSQGGAFQETQYF	TGCGCCAGTAGCCAAGGGGGGGCCTTCCAAGAGACCCAGTACTTC
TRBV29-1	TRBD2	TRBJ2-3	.	CSVGLAGPDTQYF	TGCAGCGTTGGGCTAGCGGGACCAGATACGCAGTATTTT
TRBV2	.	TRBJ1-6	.	CASSDRNNSPLHF	TGTGCCAGCAGTGATAGAAATAATTCACCCCTCCACTTT
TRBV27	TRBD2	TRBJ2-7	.	CASSSWRGGGEQYF	TGTGCCAGCAGTTCCTGGCGTGGGGGGGGTGAGCAGTACTTC
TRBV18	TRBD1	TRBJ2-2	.	CASSLRQGAAGELFF	TGTGCCAGCTCACTACGACAGGGGGCTGCCGGGGAGCTGTTTTTT
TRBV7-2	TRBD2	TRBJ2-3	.	CASSFSGTTDTQYF	TGTGCCAGCAGCTTTAGCGGGACCACAGATACGCAGTATTTT
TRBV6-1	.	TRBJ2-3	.	CASSDRGGPSTDTQYF	TGTGCCAGCAGTGATCGCGGGGGCCCTAGCACAGATACGCAGTATTTT
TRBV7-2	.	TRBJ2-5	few	CASSPLSGTGQTQYF	TGCGCCAGCAGCCCCCTTAGCGGGACAGGTCAGACCCAGTACTTC
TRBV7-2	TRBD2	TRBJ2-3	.	CASSFLAVADTQYF	TGTGCCAGCAGCTTCCTAGCGGTGGCAGATACGCAGTATTTT
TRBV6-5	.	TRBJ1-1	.	CASSPRGLDTEAFF	TGTGCCAGCAGCCCAAGGGGGTTAGACACTGAAGCTTTCTTT
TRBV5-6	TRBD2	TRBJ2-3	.	CASSSLGTSGGADTQYF	TGTGCCAGCAGCTCCCTTGGGACTAGCGGGGGGGCAGATACGCAGTATTTT
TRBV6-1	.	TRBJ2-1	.	CASSELPLSDNEQFF	TGTGCCAGCAGTGAACTACCCCTAAGTGACAATGAGCAGTTCTTC
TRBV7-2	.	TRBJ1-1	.	CASSLNGAGQYAEAFF	TGTGCCAGCAGCTTAAATGGGGCGGGGCAGTACGCTGAAGCTTTCTTT
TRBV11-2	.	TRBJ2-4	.	CASSLLAIQNIQYF	TGTGCCAGCAGCTTGCTAGCGATCCAAAACATTCAGTACTTC
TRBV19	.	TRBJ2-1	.	CASTPRGDNEQFF	TGTGCCAGTACCCCAAGGGGCGACAATGAGCAGTTCTTC
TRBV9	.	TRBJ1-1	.	CASSVRAGALNTEAFF	TGTGCCAGCAGCGTTCGGGCAGGGGCTCTGAACACTGAAGCTTTCTTT
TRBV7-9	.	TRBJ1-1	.	CASSLKGSTKEAFF	TGTGCCAGCAGCTTAAAGGGTTCCACTAAGGAAGCTTTCTTT
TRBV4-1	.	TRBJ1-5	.	CASSQDPGSLQPQHF	TGCGCCAGCAGCCAAGATCCGGGGTCTTTACAGCCCCAGCATTTT
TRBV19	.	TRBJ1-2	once	CASSLTGSTNYGYTF	TGTGCCAGTAGTTTGACGGGGTCAACAAACTATGGCTACACCTTC
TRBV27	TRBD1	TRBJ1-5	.	CASGDRGTQPQHF	TGTGCCAGTGGGGACAGGGGGACTCAGCCCCAGCATTTT
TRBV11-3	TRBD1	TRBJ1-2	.	CASSHRDRPTNYGYTF	TGTGCCAGCAGCCACCGGGACAGGCCAACTAACTATGGCTACACCTTC
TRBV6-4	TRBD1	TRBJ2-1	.	CASSSDRVGEQFF	TGTGCCAGCAGTTCGGACAGGGTGGGTGAGCAGTTCTTC
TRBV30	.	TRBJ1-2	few	CARSRENYGYTF	TGTGCCCGCTCGCGGGAGAACTATGGCTACACCTTC
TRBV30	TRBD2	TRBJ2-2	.	CALTSANTGELFF	TGTGCCCTCACTAGCGCGAACACCGGGGAGCTGTTTTTT
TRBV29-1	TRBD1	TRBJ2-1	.	CSGDRALDEQFF	TGCAGCGGAGACAGGGCGTTGGATGAGCAGTTCTTC
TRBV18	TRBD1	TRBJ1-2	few	CASSPDRGAYGYTF	TGTGCCAGCTCACCGGACAGGGGGGCCTATGGCTACACCTTC
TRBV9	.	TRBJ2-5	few	CASSVSPQETQYF	TGTGCCAGCAGCGTTAGCCCCCAAGAGACCCAGTACTTC
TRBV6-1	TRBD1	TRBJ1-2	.	CASSEGQGGLTF	TGTGCCAGCAGTGAAGGACAGGGAGGCCTGACCTTC
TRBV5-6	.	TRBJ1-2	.	CASSSGAGPSGYTF	TGTGCCAGCAGCTCCGGGGCAGGTCCCTCGGGGTACACCTTC
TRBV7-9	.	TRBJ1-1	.	CASSSGEEKAFF	TGTGCCAGCAGCTCCGGGGAGGAGAAAGCTTTCTTT
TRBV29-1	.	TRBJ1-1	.	CSLSLGTEAFF	TGCAGCCTCAGTTTGGGGACTGAAGCTTTCTTT
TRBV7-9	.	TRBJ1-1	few	CASRLTGNTEAFF	TGTGCCAGCAGACTGACAGGGAACACTGAAGCTTTCTTT
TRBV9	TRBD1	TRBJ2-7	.	CASSVGQDLSYEQYF	TGTGCCAGCAGCGTGGGACAGGACCTCTCCTACGAGCAGTACTTC
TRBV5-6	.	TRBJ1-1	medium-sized	CASTSANTEAFF	TGTGCCAGCACCTCCGCGAACACTGAAGCTTTCTTT
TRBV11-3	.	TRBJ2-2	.	CASPNRNTGELFF	TGTGCCAGCCCCAACAGAAACACCGGGGAGCTGTTTTTT
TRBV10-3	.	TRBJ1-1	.	CAISGNQGAGNTEAFF	TGTGCCATCAGTGGGAATCAAGGGGCTGGGAACACTGAAGCTTTCTTT
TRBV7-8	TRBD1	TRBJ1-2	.	CASRPLGQGAYGYTF	TGTGCCAGCAGGCCCCTTGGACAGGGAGCCTATGGCTACACCTTC
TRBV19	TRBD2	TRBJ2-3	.	CASSPDRAGGPRTDTQYF	TGTGCCAGTAGCCCGGATCGAGCGGGAGGGCCCCGCACAGATACGCAGTATTTT
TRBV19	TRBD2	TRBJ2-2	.	CASSISGGTRNTGELFF	TGTGCCAGTAGTATTAGTGGAGGGACTAGAAACACCGGGGAGCTGTTTTTT
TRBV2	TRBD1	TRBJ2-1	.	CASSRGQGNLEQFF	TGTGCCAGCAGTAGGGGACAGGGGAATCTTGAGCAGTTCTTC
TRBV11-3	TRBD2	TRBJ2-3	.	CASSTRVRTSGGSDTQYF	TGTGCCAGCAGCACCAGAGTCAGAACTAGCGGGGGGTCAGATACGCAGTATTTT
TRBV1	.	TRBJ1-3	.	CTSSQLNGNTIYF	TGCACCAGCAGCCAATTGAATGGAAACACCATATATTTT